One and the same sample provided the 17 T cell receptor beta chains below, sequenced in a study of cytomegalovirus exposure and HLA in healthy donors. Sequencing used immunoSEQ multiplex PCR; TCRdb keeps in-frame clones, though not all of them. The table lists some 120,000 clones, 85% of them singletons, with under 2.5% in the top ten. Sequencing was done on a sample of PBMCs. These receptors all stem from a woman in her 30s in good health and CMV-seronegative.

V is TRBV5-1 and J is TRBJ2-4, with D possibly being TRBD2 (5 bases). The CDR3 has 14 residues. Trimming removed 4 bases from V and 6 bases from J, with 14 bases in between. Germline loops: CDR1 SGHRS, CDR2 YFSETQ. The CDR3: CASSLGDTTNIQYF. The CDR3 DNA follows: TGCGCCAGCAGCCTCGGGGATACCACAAACATTCAGTACTTC.

J is TRBJ2-1 and V is TRBV10-3; 9 positions match TRBD2. The CDR3 covers 16 residues. Trimming cost V 4 bases and J 7 bases; bases outside gene matches: 11. Germline-derived CDR1 and CDR2 are ENHRY and SYGVKD. The CDR3 is CAISGSPSGDRNEQFF. CDR3 DNA sequence: TGTGCCATCAGTGGTTCCCCTAGCGGGGACCGGAATGAGCAGTTCTTC.

The V and J genes are TRBV29-1 and TRBJ1-1, with 11 bases identical to TRBD1. V lost 4 bases to trimming and J lost 3 bases; unmatched junction nucleotides: 7. Germline V lookup: CDR1 SQVTM, CDR2 ANQGSEA. The CDR3 loop spans 15 amino acids. This CDR3 reads CSVGFRDRGDTEAFF. For the CDR3, the DNA is TGCAGCGTTGGATTTAGGGACAGGGGGGACACTGAAGCTTTCTTT.

This clone appeared a single time. The chain uses TRBV5-6 and TRBJ2-1, with D possibly being TRBD2 (6 bases). The CDR3 has 14 residues. V lost 4 bases to trimming and J lost 0 bases, with 8 bases between them. Per the germline V gene, CDR1 is SGHDT and CDR2 is YYEEEE. The CDR3 is CASSAEGSYNEQFF. CDR3 nucleotides: TGTGCCAGCAGCGCGGAGGGCTCCTACAATGAGCAGTTCTTC. Full variable domain (rest looked up from reference TRBV5-6 and TRBJ2-1): DAGVTQSPTHLIKTRGQQVTLRCSPKSGHDTVSWYQQALGQGPQFIFQYYEEEERQRGNFPDRFSGHQFPNYSSELNVNALLLGDSALYLCASSAEGSYNEQFFGPGTRLTVL.

The CDR3 sequence: CASSDRQGNSPLHF. CDR3 in DNA: TGTGCCAGCAGTGACCGACAGGGTAATTCACCCCTCCACTTT. The V call is TRBV6-1, the J call TRBJ1-6, with 7 bases aligning to TRBD1. There are 14 residues in the CDR3. Germline-derived CDR1 and CDR2 are MNHNS and SASEGT. The V segment lost 3 bases and the J segment 6 bases; nucleotides outside the gene matches: 2.

The rearrangement joins TRBV4-3 to TRBJ1-1; no clear D gene. CDR1 is LGHNA and CDR2 is YSLEER in the germline V gene. The V gene lost 1 base and the J gene lost 1 base, with 10 bases spanning the gap. The CDR3 contains 15 residues. CDR3 residues: CASSQVAAGNTEAFF. In DNA, the CDR3 is TGCGCCAGCAGCCAAGTAGCGGCGGGGAACACTGAAGCTTTCTTT.

This chain joins TRBV15 and TRBJ1-3; 7 bases are a match to TRBD1. This CDR3 spans 18 amino acids. Germline loops: CDR1 LNHNV, CDR2 YYDKDF (reference sequence). With V trimmed by 5 bases and J by 0 bases, 13 bases remained unmatched. The DNA of the CDR3 is TGTGCCACCAGCGCCGAACAGGGGTCCCTGAGCTCTGGAAACACCATATATTTT. Amino acid sequence: CATSAEQGSLSSGNTIYF.

This clone was seen more than once but under ten times. The rearrangement links TRBV6-5 to TRBJ1-6; TRBD1 agrees at 10 bases. Trimming at V came to 6 bases and at J to 5 bases, leaving 1 base not matched to a gene. Germline CDR1 MNHEY, CDR2 SVGAGI. The CDR3 is 14 amino acids. Here the CDR3 reads CASRGTGDNSPLHF. The CDR3, as DNA: TGTGCCAGCAGAGGGACAGGGGATAATTCACCCCTCCACTTT.

This chain joins TRBV5-1 and TRBJ1-1, with 10 bases identical to TRBD1. This CDR3 region has 16 residues. The junction had 8 bases not matched to a gene; V was cut back by 0 bases and J by 6 bases. Germline CDR1 is SGHRS and CDR2 is YFSETQ. In nucleotides, the CDR3 is TGCGCCAGCAGCTTGGGGACAGGGGGAAGGGGCGCTGAAGCTTTCTTT. Amino acids: CASSLGTGGRGAEAFF.

The V and J genes are TRBV2 and TRBJ1-1, with D uncertain. Per the germline V gene, CDR1 is SNHLY and CDR2 is FYNNEI. CDR3 length: 15 residues. With 2 bases removed from V and 3 bases from J, the gap between germline ends came to 13 bases. The CDR3 coding sequence is TGTGCCAGCAGTGAACGCACGGGAGGCGACACTGAAGCTTTCTTT. The encoded protein is CASSERTGGDTEAFF.

V is TRBV11-2 and J is TRBJ2-1; TRBD2 matches 12 bases. The CDR3 extends over 17 amino acids. Trimming took 2 bases from V and 6 from J; bases not matched to a gene: 8. CDR1 is SGHAT and CDR2 is FQNNGV in the germline V gene. Here the CDR3 reads CASSLLAGGPIFNEQFF. The DNA for the CDR3 is TGTGCCAGCAGCTTACTAGCGGGGGGGCCGATTTTCAATGAGCAGTTCTTC.

This clone was recorded a few times. The J gene is TRBJ1-2, the V gene TRBV29-1; a possible D gene is TRBD1 (6 bases). Trimming stripped 7 bases from V and 1 base from J, with 13 bases between. The V gene's germline CDR1 is SQVTM and CDR2 ANQGSEA. This CDR3 has 13 amino acids. This CDR3 reads CSGTGLDNYGYTF. The CDR3 nucleotides read TGCAGCGGAACAGGGTTGGATAACTATGGCTACACCTTC.

The chain uses TRBV5-8 and TRBJ1-4; D unresolved. Trimming took off 0 bases at V and 12 bases at J, with 15 bases between the two ends. The CDR3 consists of 14 residues. Per germline, CDR1 SGHTS and CDR2 YDEGEE. The CDR3 DNA sequence: TGTGCCAGCAGCTTGGCCGCCGCCCCACCGGAACTGTTTTTT. Its protein product is CASSLAAAPPELFF.

This chain joins TRBV19 and TRBJ2-7; 10 nucleotides line up with TRBD1. Looked up from germline, CDR1 is LNHDA and CDR2 is SQIVND (reference sequence). This CDR3 is built from 15 residues. J gave up 3 bases and V 5 bases, and 7 bases lay outside the gene matches. CDR3 protein: CASSLPGQGSYEQYF. The CDR3 coding sequence is TGTGCCAGTAGTCTCCCGGGACAGGGGAGCTACGAGCAGTACTTC.

The gene calls are TRBV11-2 and TRBJ1-3; D is unresolved. Germline CDR1 and CDR2: SGHAT and FQNNGV. There are 15 residues in the CDR3. Trimming took off 4 bases at V and 4 bases at J, with 14 bases between the two ends. CDR3 DNA: TGTGCCAGCAGCTCCTCTCCGGGGAGAGGAAACACCATATATTTT. This translates into CASSSSPGRGNTIYF.

In DNA, the CDR3 is TGCGCCAGCAGCTTGAGCGGGGAAAGAACTGGAAACACCATATATTTT. This encodes CASSLSGERTGNTIYF. The chain recombines TRBV5-1 with TRBJ1-3, with D uncertain. V was shortened by 1 base and J by 2 bases, with 13 bases between the two germline ends. Germline loops: CDR1 SGHRS, CDR2 YFSETQ. This CDR3 spans 16 amino acids.

The chain carries TRBV13 and TRBJ2-1; possible D gene TRBD2, 9 bases. The CDR3 has 18 residues. Germline assignment: CDR1 PRHDT and CDR2 FYEKMQ (reference sequence). Trimming shortened V by 4 bases and J by 5 bases, and 24 bases separated the two germline ends. The CDR3 is CASSYRQGRAGGNNEQFF. Written as DNA, the CDR3 is TGTGCCAGCAGCTACCGACAGGGGCGAGCGGGGGGTAACAATGAGCAGTTCTTC.